This T cell receptor beta chain was identified during a study of shared clonotypes between healthy human individuals. At the level of the study: Each donor contributed plates that comprised three CD4 naive, three CD4 memory, two CD8 naive and one CD8 memory. Study outcomes and limitations: Compared with memory subsets, naive subsets generally had larger estimated richness.

Sequencing was at deep level. The assay was immunoSEQ multiplex PCR, and TCRdb's table has in-frame clones only and misses some. The sample has 1.6 million or so clones, approximately 98.5% seen once. The table lists this clone with a count of one. The antigen remains unidentified. With 8 bases clipped from V and 11 bases from J, the junction kept 8 bases outside the gene matches. This CDR3 comprises 12 residues. In germline, CDR1 is MDHEN, CDR2 SYDVKM. The sequence came from a man aged 25 to 45 in good health. The material sequenced was naive CD4+ T cells sorted from blood. This sample's subset: CD45RA+ positively selected. The rearrangement uses TRBV28 and TRBJ2-1, with 8 bases identical to TRBD2. CDR3 coding DNA: TGTGCCAGCTGCCGGGGGGGAAGGAAGCAGTTCTTC. It codes for CASCRGGRKQFF.